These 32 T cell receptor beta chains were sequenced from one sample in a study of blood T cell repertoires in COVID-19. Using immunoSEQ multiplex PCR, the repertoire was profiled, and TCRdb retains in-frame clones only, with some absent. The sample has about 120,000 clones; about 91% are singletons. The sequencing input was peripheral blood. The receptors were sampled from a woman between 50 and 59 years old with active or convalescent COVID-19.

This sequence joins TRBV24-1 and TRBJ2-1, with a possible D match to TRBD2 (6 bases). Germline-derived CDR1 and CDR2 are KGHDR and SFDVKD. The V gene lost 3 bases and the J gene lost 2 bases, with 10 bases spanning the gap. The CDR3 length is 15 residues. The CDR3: CATSDRGLAYNEQFF. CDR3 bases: TGTGCCACCAGTGATCGGGGACTTGCCTACAATGAGCAGTTCTTC.

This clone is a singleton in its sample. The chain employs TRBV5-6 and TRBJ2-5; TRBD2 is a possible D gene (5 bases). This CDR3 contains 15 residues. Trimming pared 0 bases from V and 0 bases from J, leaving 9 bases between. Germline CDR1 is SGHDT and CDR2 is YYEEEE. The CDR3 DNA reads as TGTGCCAGCAGCTTGGCCGGGATCAACCAAGAGACCCAGTACTTC. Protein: CASSLAGINQETQYF.

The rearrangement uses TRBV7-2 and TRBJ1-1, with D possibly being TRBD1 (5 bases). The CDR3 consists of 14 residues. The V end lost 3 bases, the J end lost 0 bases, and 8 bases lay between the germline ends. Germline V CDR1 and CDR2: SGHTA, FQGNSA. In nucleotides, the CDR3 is TGTGCCAGCAGCTTGGCAGGGATGAACACTGAAGCTTTCTTT. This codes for CASSLAGMNTEAFF.

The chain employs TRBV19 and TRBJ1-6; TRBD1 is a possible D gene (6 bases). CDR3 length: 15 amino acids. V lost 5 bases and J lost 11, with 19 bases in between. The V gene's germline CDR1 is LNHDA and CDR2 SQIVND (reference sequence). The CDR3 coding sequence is TGTGCCAGTAGTCAACATGACAGGTCGATGCCACCCCTCCACTTT. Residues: CASSQHDRSMPPLHF.

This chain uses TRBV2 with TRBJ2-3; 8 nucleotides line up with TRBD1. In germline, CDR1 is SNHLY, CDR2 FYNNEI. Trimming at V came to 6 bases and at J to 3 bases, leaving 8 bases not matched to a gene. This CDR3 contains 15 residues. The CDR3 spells CASSSQGVSTDTQYF. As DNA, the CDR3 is TGTGCCAGCAGCTCACAGGGGGTCTCGACAGATACGCAGTATTTT.

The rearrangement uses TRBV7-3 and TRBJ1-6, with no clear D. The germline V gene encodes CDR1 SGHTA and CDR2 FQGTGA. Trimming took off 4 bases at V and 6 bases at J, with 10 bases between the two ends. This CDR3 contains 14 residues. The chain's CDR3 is CASSSGVANSPLHF. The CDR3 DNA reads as TGTGCCAGCAGCTCCGGGGTTGCTAATTCACCCCTCCACTTT.

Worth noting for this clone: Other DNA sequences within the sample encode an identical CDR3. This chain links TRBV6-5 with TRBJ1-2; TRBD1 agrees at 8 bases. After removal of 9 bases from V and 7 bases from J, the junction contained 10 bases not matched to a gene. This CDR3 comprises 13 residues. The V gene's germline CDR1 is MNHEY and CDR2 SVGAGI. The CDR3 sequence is CASCIRGQSGYTF. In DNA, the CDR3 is TGTGCCAGTTGTATCAGGGGGCAATCTGGCTACACCTTC.

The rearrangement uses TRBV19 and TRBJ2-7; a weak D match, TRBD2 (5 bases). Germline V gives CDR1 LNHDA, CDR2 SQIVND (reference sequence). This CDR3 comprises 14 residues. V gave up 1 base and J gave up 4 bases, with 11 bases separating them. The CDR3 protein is CASSIVGRTYEQYF. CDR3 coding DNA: TGTGCCAGTAGTATAGTTGGGAGAACGTACGAGCAGTACTTC.

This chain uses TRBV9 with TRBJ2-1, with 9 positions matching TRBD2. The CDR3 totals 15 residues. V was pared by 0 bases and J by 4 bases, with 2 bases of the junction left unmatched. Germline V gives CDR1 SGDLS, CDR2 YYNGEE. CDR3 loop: CASSVVAGGYNEQFF. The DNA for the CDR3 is TGTGCCAGCAGCGTAGTTGCGGGAGGGTACAATGAGCAGTTCTTC.

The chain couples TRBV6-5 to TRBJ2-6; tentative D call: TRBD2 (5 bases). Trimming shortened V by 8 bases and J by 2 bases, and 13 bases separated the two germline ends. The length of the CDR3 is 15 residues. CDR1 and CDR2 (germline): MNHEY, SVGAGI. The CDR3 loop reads CASAEWETGANVLTF. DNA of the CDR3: TGTGCCAGCGCAGAATGGGAGACTGGGGCCAACGTCCTGACTTTC.

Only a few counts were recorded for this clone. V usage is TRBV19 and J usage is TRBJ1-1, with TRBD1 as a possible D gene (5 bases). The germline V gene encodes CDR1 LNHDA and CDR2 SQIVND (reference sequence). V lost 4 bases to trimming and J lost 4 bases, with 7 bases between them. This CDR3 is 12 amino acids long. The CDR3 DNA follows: TGTGCCAGTAGTAAGGGACTCACTGAAGCTTTCTTT. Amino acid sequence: CASSKGLTEAFF.

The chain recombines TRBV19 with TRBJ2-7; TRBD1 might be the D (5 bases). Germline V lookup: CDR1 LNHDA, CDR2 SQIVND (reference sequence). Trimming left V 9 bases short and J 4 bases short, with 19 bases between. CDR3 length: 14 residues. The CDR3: CASKLRARAYEQYF. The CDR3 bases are TGTGCCAGCAAACTCAGGGCCAGGGCTTACGAGCAGTACTTC.

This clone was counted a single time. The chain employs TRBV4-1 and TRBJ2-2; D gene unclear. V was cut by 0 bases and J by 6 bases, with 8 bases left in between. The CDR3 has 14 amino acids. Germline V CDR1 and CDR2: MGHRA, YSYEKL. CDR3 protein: CASSQDLSPGELFF. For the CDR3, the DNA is TGCGCCAGCAGCCAAGATCTGAGTCCCGGGGAGCTGTTTTTT.

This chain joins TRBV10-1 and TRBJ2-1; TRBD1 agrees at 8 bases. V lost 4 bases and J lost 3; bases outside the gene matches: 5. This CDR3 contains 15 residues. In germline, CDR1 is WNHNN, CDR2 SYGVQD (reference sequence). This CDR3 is CASSGTGTHYNEQFF. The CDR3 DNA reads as TGCGCCAGCAGTGGGACAGGGACCCACTACAATGAGCAGTTCTTC.

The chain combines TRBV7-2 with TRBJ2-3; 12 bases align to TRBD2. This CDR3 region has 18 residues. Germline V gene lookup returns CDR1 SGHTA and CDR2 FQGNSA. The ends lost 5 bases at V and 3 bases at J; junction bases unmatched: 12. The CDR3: CASSPLGLAGIGTDTQYF. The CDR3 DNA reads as TGTGCCAGCAGCCCCCTAGGACTAGCGGGAATAGGGACAGATACGCAGTATTTT.

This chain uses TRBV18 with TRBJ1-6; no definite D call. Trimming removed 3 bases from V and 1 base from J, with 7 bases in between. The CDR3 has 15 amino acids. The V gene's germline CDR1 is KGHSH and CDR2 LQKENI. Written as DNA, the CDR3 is TGTGCCAGCTCACCCTCGGGGTCCTATAATTCACCCCTCCACTTT. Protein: CASSPSGSYNSPLHF.

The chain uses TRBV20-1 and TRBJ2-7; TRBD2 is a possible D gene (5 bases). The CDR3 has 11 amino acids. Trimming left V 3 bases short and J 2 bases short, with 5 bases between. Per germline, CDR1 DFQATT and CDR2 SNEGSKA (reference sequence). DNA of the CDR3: TGCAGTGCTAGCGGGACCTACGAGCAGTACTTC. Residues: CSASGTYEQYF.

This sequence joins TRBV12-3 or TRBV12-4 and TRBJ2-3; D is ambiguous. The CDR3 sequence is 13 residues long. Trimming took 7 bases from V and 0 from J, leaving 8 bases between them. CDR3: CASTSTSTDTQYF. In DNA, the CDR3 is TGTGCCAGCACCTCTACTAGCACAGATACGCAGTATTTT.

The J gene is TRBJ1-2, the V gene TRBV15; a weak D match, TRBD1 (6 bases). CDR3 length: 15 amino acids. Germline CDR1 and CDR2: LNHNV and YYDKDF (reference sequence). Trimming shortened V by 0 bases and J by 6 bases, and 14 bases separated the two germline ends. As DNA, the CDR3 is TGTGCCACCAGCAGAGATCGACAAGGGGGGGATGGCTACACCTTC. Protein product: CATSRDRQGGDGYTF.

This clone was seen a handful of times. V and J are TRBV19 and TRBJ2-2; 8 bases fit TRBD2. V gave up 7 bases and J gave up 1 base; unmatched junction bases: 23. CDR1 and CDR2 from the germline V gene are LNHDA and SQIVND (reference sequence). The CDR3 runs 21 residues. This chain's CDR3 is CASNEPYGVPSGRQNTGELFF. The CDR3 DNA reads TGTGCCAGTAACGAGCCCTACGGGGTCCCAAGCGGGAGACAGAACACCGGGGAGCTGTTTTTT.

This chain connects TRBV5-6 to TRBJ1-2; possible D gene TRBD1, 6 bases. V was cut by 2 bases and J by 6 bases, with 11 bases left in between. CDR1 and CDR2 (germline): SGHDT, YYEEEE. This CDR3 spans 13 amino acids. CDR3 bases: TGTGCCAGCAGCTTAGGGGGTCGACATGGCTACACCTTC. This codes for CASSLGGRHGYTF.

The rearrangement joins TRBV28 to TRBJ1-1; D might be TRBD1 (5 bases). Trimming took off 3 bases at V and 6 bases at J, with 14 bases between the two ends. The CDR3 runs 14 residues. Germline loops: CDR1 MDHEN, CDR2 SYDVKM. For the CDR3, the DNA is TGTGCCAGCAGTTTTCCGGGGGGGAGGGCTGAAGCTTTCTTT. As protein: CASSFPGGRAEAFF.

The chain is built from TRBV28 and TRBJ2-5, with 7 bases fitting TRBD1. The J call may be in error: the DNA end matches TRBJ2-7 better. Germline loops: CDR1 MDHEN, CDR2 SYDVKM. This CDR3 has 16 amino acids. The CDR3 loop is CASSLHPLTGPLEQYF. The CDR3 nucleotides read TGTGCCAGCAGTTTACATCCCTTGACAGGGCCCCTCGAGCAGTACTTC.

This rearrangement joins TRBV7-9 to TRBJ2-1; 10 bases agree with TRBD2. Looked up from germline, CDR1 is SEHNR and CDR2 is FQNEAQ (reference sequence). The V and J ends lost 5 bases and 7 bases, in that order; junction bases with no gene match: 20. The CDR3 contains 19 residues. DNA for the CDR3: TGTGCCAGCAGCAGTTCAAACCGAGGAGCGGGAGGGCCGAAGAATGAGCAGTTCTTC. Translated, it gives CASSSSNRGAGGPKNEQFF.

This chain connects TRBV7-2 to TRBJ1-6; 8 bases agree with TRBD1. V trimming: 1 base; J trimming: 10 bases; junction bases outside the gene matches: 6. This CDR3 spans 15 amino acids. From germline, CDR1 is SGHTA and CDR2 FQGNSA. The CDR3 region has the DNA TGTGCCAGCAGCTTAGAATGGACAGGGTTGTCACCCCTCCACTTT. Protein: CASSLEWTGLSPLHF.

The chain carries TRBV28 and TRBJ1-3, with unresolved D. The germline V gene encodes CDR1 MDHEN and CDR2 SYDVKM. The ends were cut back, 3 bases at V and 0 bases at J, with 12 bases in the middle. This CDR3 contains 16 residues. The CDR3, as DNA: TGTGCCAGCAGTTTGGTCAACATGCTCTCTGGAAACACCATATATTTT. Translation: CASSLVNMLSGNTIYF.

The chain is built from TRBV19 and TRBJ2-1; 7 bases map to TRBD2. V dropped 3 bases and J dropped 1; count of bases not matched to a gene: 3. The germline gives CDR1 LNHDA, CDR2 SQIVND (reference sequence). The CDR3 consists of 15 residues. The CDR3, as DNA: TGTGCCAGTAGTATGGGAGGGAGTTCCTACAATGAGCAGTTCTTC. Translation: CASSMGGSSYNEQFF.

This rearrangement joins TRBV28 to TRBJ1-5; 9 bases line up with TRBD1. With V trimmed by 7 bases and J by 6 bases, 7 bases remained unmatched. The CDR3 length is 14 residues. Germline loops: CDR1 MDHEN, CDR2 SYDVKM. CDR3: CASKGQGSGQPQHF. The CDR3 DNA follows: TGTGCCAGCAAAGGACAGGGGTCGGGTCAGCCCCAGCATTTT.

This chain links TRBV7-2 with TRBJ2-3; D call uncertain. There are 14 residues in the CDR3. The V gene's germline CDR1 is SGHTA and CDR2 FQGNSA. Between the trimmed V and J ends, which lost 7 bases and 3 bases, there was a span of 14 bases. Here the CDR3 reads CASTQDIITDTQYF. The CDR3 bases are TGTGCCAGCACCCAGGATATTATTACAGATACGCAGTATTTT.

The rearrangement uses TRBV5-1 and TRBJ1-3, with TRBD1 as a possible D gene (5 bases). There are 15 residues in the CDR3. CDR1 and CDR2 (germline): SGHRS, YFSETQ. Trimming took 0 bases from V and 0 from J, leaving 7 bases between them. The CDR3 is CASSLGQNSGNTIYF. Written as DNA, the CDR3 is TGCGCCAGCAGCTTGGGACAGAACTCTGGAAACACCATATATTTT.

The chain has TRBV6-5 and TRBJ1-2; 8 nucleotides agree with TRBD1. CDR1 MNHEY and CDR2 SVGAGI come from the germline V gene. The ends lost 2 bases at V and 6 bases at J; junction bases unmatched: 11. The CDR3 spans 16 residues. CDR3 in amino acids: CASSYRRTGSLDGYTF. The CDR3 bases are TGTGCCAGCAGTTACCGCAGGACAGGGAGTCTAGATGGCTACACCTTC.

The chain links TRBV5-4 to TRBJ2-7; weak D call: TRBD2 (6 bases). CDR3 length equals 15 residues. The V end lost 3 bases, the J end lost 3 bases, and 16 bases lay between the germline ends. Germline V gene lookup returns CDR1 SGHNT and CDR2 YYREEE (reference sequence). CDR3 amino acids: CASSSAGTPSYEQYF. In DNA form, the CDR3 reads TGTGCCAGCAGCTCCGCCGGGACTCCGAGCTACGAGCAGTACTTC.